This T cell receptor beta chain was recorded in a study of control samples from healthy donors and cancer patients. Using immunoSEQ multiplex PCR, the repertoire was profiled, and TCRdb retains in-frame clones only, with some absent. The sample has some 160,000 clones, 92% seen once. Germline-derived CDR1 and CDR2 are MNHEY and SVGEGT. Trimming left V 2 bases short and J 0 bases short, with 9 bases between. The CDR3 runs to 15 residues. This sequence joins TRBV6-2 or TRBV6-3 and TRBJ2-3, with unresolved D. The sequenced material came from blood. This TCR came from a woman aged 30 to 39 in good health. For the CDR3, the DNA is TGTGCCAGCAGTTACCGAGCCCAGAGCACAGATACGCAGTATTTT. Translating it yields CASSYRAQSTDTQYF.